This passage covers 32 T cell receptor beta chains from one sample sequenced in a study of T cells in Graves' hyperthyroidism and ophthalmopathy. Regions amplified from RNA transcripts were the TCR beta CDR3 regions. Primed by the HTBI set, a first-round RT-PCR was run on the TCR CDR3. From the multiplex PCR reads, TCRdb called clonotypes with MiXCR, one entry per CDR3 protein. In the table there are about 400,000 distinct CDR3 sequences, around 15% of which are singletons. Material: blood. Receptor source: a woman aged 18-29 years with Graves' hyperthyroidism.

This chain links TRBV30 with TRBJ2-1; D might be TRBD1 (6 bases). The length of the CDR3 is 13 residues. Germline loops: CDR1 GTSNPN, CDR2 SVGIG (reference sequence). V lost 0 bases, J lost 9 bases, and 12 bases lay in between. The CDR3: CAWSVTGLGEQFF. As DNA, the CDR3 is TGTGCCTGGAGTGTTACAGGGCTGGGTGAGCAGTTCTTC.

The rearrangement links TRBV18 to TRBJ1-1; the D gene is possibly TRBD1 (5 bases). Germline-derived CDR1 and CDR2 are KGHSH and LQKENI. V was trimmed by 4 bases and J by 3 bases, leaving 15 bases between them. This CDR3 is built from 15 residues. CDR3 loop: CASSRLQALDTEAFF. The CDR3 nucleotides read TGTGCCAGCTCACGTTTACAGGCTTTGGACACTGAAGCTTTCTTT.

This clonotype was observed at least ten times. The chain links TRBV5-1 to TRBJ2-7; 9 bases line up with TRBD2. Germline loops: CDR1 SGHRS, CDR2 YFSETQ. This CDR3 is 14 amino acids long. V lost 3 bases to trimming and J lost 0 bases; unmatched junction nucleotides: 1. CDR3 region: CASSSSGTSYEQYF. The CDR3 coding sequence is TGCGCCAGCAGCTCTAGCGGGACCTCCTACGAGCAGTACTTC.

This clonotype was detected many times. This chain links TRBV2 with TRBJ1-1; D uncertain. Germline loops: CDR1 SNHLY, CDR2 FYNNEI. The CDR3 sequence is 13 residues long. The V and J ends lost 8 bases and 1 base respectively, with 11 bases between them. CDR3 in amino acids: CASHGWRNTEAFF. The CDR3 coding sequence is TGTGCCAGCCACGGTTGGAGGAACACTGAAGCTTTCTTT.

V and J are TRBV7-2 and TRBJ1-1, with 12 bases matching TRBD1. V was pared by 3 bases and J by 0 bases, with 17 bases of the junction left unmatched. The CDR3 runs to 21 residues. Germline V gives CDR1 SGHTA, CDR2 FQGNSA. As DNA, the CDR3 is TGTGCCAGCAGCTTGTCGGGACAGGGGGCATTAGGCAGACTCATGAACACTGAAGCTTTCTTT. Translated, it gives CASSLSGQGALGRLMNTEAFF.

The CDR3 sequence is CASSLAGLYGYTF. In DNA form, the CDR3 reads TGTGCCAGCAGCTTAGCAGGCCTCTATGGCTACACCTTC. The rearrangement uses TRBV7-9 and TRBJ1-2; no clear D. V shed 0 bases and J shed 4 bases, with 6 bases lying between them. Germline CDR1 SEHNR, CDR2 FQNEAQ (reference sequence). The length of the CDR3 is 13 residues.

This clonotype appeared many times. This chain links TRBV18 with TRBJ2-3; 10 bases map to TRBD2. Germline V lookup: CDR1 KGHSH, CDR2 LQKENI. V shed 8 bases and J 4 bases; nucleotides not matched to a gene: 15. The CDR3 is made up of 17 amino acids. CDR3 amino acids: CASTTLTSGRAPDTQYF. Here the CDR3 DNA reads TGTGCCAGCACAACACTTACGAGCGGGAGGGCCCCAGATACGCAGTATTTT.

This clonotype appeared many times. The chain links TRBV6-1 to TRBJ2-1; 11 bases line up with TRBD2. The CDR3 runs 16 residues. CDR1 and CDR2 from the germline V gene are MNHNS and SASEGT. Trimming removed 5 bases from V and 4 bases from J; junction bases left unmatched: 7. The chain's CDR3 is CASSSSSGRSYNEQFF. CDR3 nucleotide sequence: TGTGCCAGCAGTTCCTCTAGCGGGAGGTCGTACAATGAGCAGTTCTTC.

This clonotype was counted ten times or more. The rearrangement uses TRBV29-1 and TRBJ1-2; D perhaps matches TRBD1 (6 bases). This CDR3 region has 12 residues. Trimming left V 5 bases short and J 3 bases short, with 10 bases between. Germline CDR1 SQVTM, CDR2 ANQGSEA. The DNA of the CDR3 is TGCAGCGTTACGACAGGAGACTATGGCTACACCTTC. Amino acid sequence: CSVTTGDYGYTF.

This clonotype was detected many times. The gene calls are TRBV6-1 and TRBJ2-3; unclear D gene. CDR1 is MNHNS, CDR2 SASEGT, per germline. The CDR3 runs 16 residues. The V and J ends lost 5 bases and 5 bases respectively, with 20 bases between them. The CDR3 region has the DNA TGTGCCAGCAGTTTCAAGGCCCCGAACCAAGGAGATACGCAGTATTTT. Protein: CASSFKAPNQGDTQYF.

Concerning this clonotype: This may be a read error: a much more frequent sequence differs by one nucleotide. The chain links TRBV7-9 to TRBJ2-3; no definite D call. Germline V gene lookup returns CDR1 SEHNR and CDR2 FQNEAQ (reference sequence). The CDR3 extends over 15 amino acids. In DNA form, the CDR3 reads TGTGCCAGCAGCTCCCTGAAGGCGGATCTGGATAAGCAGTATTTT. This sequence encodes CASSSLKADLDKQYF.

This clonotype has more than one count but fewer than ten. The V gene is TRBV10-2, the J gene TRBJ2-7; D may match TRBD1 or TRBD2 (5 bases each). The germline V gene encodes CDR1 WSHSY and CDR2 SAAADI. CDR3 length: 15 residues. The V gene lost 7 bases and the J gene lost 7 bases, with 23 bases spanning the gap. The CDR3 nucleotides read TGCGCCAGCACGCTAAGCCCGGGGTCCTGGGGGGAGCAGTACTTC. This sequence encodes CASTLSPGSWGEQYF.

This clonotype was counted between two and nine times. The chain uses TRBV3-2 and TRBJ2-3; the D call TRBD2 from the table was never checked on the DNA. TRBV3-2 is a pseudogene segment. CDR3 size: 17 residues. Written as DNA, the CDR3 is TGTGCCAGCAGCCCAATTGTACTAGCGGGAGGGGCAGATACGCAGTATTTT. Translating it yields CASSPIVLAGGADTQYF.

This clonotype was seen repeatedly, ten times or more. J is TRBJ2-7 and V is TRBV2; D may correspond to TRBD1 or TRBD2 (5 bases each). This CDR3 is 17 amino acids long. CDR1 SNHLY and CDR2 FYNNEI come from the germline V gene. V lost 6 bases to trimming and J lost 5 bases, with 26 bases between them. The CDR3 here is CASSPSPQGAEANEQYF. CDR3 bases: TGTGCCAGCAGCCCCTCCCCCCAGGGCGCGGAGGCGAACGAGCAGTACTTC. Together with reference TRBV2 and TRBJ2-7, the CDR3 gives the full variable domain: EPEVTQTPSHQVTQMGQEVILRCVPISNHLYFYWYRQILGQKVEFLVSFYNNEISEKSEIFDDQFSVERPDGSNFTLKIRSTKLEDSAMYFCASSPSPQGAEANEQYFGPGTRLTVT.

This clonotype was seen repeatedly, ten times or more. The chain joins TRBV20-1 to TRBJ2-5, with TRBD2 matching over 10 bases. Unmatched junction bases numbered 15, after V lost 6 bases and J lost 5 bases. CDR1 is DFQATT and CDR2 is SNEGSKA in the germline V gene (reference sequence). The CDR3 runs to 16 residues. CDR3 sequence reads: CSAPPTLAGERETQYF. CDR3 coding DNA: TGCAGTGCACCTCCCACCCTAGCGGGAGAAAGGGAGACCCAGTACTTC.

This clonotype was observed a handful of times. J is TRBJ2-3 and V is TRBV24-1; possibly TRBD1 for D (5 bases). Trimming left V 1 base short and J 9 bases short, with 13 bases between. The germline V gene has CDR1 KGHDR and CDR2 SFDVKD. This CDR3 has 14 amino acids. The CDR3, as DNA: TGTGCCACCAGTGATTTCAGGGATCATAACACGCAGTATTTT. Protein sequence: CATSDFRDHNTQYF.

The table lists this clonotype with many counts. V gene TRBV15 combines with J gene TRBJ2-4, with D unclear. The CDR3 extends over 14 amino acids. Germline lookup yields CDR1 LNHNV and CDR2 YYDKDF (reference sequence). The germline V and J ends were trimmed by 3 bases and 6 bases, with 12 bases remaining between them. The CDR3 protein is CATSSRTSGNIQYF. CDR3 nucleotides: TGTGCCACCAGCAGCAGGACCTCCGGAAACATTCAGTACTTC.

This clonotype was observed many times. This chain joins TRBV6-1 and TRBJ2-1; no reliable D call. The CDR3 totals 14 residues. Trimming stripped 1 base from V and 2 bases from J, with 6 bases between. Germline assignment: CDR1 MNHNS and CDR2 SASEGT. The CDR3 here is CASSEGEAYNEQFF. The CDR3, as DNA: TGTGCCAGCAGTGAAGGGGAAGCCTACAATGAGCAGTTCTTC.

This clonotype was observed at least ten times. This chain uses TRBV27 with TRBJ2-7; D is perhaps TRBD2 (5 bases). The CDR3 contains 16 residues. V was trimmed by 3 bases and J by 0 bases, leaving 15 bases between them. The germline gives CDR1 MNHEY, CDR2 SMNVEV (reference sequence). The CDR3 sequence: CASSFCSSDYSYEQYF. The CDR3 coding sequence is TGTGCCAGCAGTTTCTGCTCCAGTGACTACTCCTACGAGCAGTACTTC.

This clonotype was detected a few times. The chain couples TRBV29-1 to TRBJ1-4, with a tentative D call TRBD1 (5 bases). With 6 bases removed from V and 5 bases from J, the gap between germline ends came to 10 bases. The CDR3 length is 12 residues. Germline CDR1 SQVTM, CDR2 ANQGSEA. The CDR3 sequence is CSVMTDNEKLFF. In DNA, the CDR3 is TGCAGCGTGATGACAGACAATGAAAAACTGTTTTTT.

CDR3 in amino acids: CSVENEGERGPTNEKLFF. In DNA form, the CDR3 reads TGCAGCGTTGAAAACGAAGGCGAGAGGGGCCCAACTAATGAAAAACTGTTTTTT. The chain is built from TRBV29-1 and TRBJ1-4, with D tentatively TRBD1 (5 bases). Trimming pared 2 bases from V and 0 bases from J, leaving 19 bases between. CDR1 is SQVTM and CDR2 is ANQGSEA in the germline V gene. The CDR3 contains 18 residues.

Many counts were recorded for this clonotype. V is TRBV10-3 and J is TRBJ1-1; the D gene is possibly TRBD1 (5 bases). Trimming pared 3 bases from V and 0 bases from J, leaving 11 bases between. This CDR3 has 15 residues. Germline-derived CDR1 and CDR2 are ENHRY and SYGVKD. The CDR3 coding sequence is TGTGCCATCAGTGAAGACAGAGGATTGAACACTGAAGCTTTCTTT. Translating it yields CAISEDRGLNTEAFF.

The rearrangement joins TRBV30 to TRBJ1-6, with D tentatively TRBD1 (6 bases). Germline loops: CDR1 GTSNPN, CDR2 SVGIG (reference sequence). V lost 5 bases to trimming and J lost 8 bases, with 13 bases between them. The CDR3 runs 13 residues. Here the CDR3 reads CAWPGGQDSPLHF. CDR3 DNA: TGTGCCTGGCCTGGGGGCCAGGATTCACCCCTCCACTTT. Drawing the rest from reference TRBV30 and TRBJ1-6, the complete variable domain is SQTIHQWPATLVQPVGSPLSLECTVEGTSNPNLYWYRQAAGRGLQLLFYSVGIGQISSEVPQNLSASRPQDRQFILSSKKLLLSDSGFYLCAWPGGQDSPLHFGNGTRLTVT.

This clonotype showed up many times. As DNA, the CDR3 is TGTGCCAGCAGTTTGCTAGAAGGATCCTACGAGCAGTACTTC. Its translation is CASSLLEGSYEQYF. The chain couples TRBV27 to TRBJ2-7, with D uncertain. The CDR3 extends over 14 amino acids. Trimming shortened V by 3 bases and J by 1 base, and 10 bases separated the two germline ends. Germline values: CDR1 MNHEY, CDR2 SMNVEV (reference sequence).

This clonotype was seen ten or more times. V and J are TRBV28 and TRBJ2-2; D call uncertain. V dropped 3 bases and J dropped 6 bases, with 17 bases sitting between them. From germline, CDR1 is MDHEN and CDR2 SYDVKM. This CDR3 spans 16 amino acids. CDR3 coding DNA: TGTGCCAGCAGTTTGAATGTAGGCCGAACGGCCGGGGAGCTGTTTTTT. Its translation: CASSLNVGRTAGELFF.

This clonotype was seen ten or more times. The chain has TRBV28 and TRBJ2-7; TRBD1 or TRBD2 may be the D gene (5 bases each). This CDR3 is built from 15 residues. Trimming took off 5 bases at V and 0 bases at J, with 14 bases between the two ends. Germline values: CDR1 MDHEN, CDR2 SYDVKM. CDR3 sequence: CASSVGPASSYEQYF. Written as DNA, the CDR3 is TGTGCCAGCAGTGTGGGACCGGCGAGCTCCTACGAGCAGTACTTC.

In regard to this clonotype: A read error is possible here, since a much larger clone lies one base away. This rearrangement joins TRBV3-1 to TRBJ2-7; TRBD2 matches 9 bases. Germline loops: CDR1 LGHDT, CDR2 YNNKEL (reference sequence). The CDR3 covers 17 residues. The CDR3 protein is CASGQKVVAGAFGEQYF. DNA of the CDR3: TGTGCCAGCGGCCAAAAAGTAGTAGCGGGAGCGTTCGGGGAGCAGTACTTC.

The chain is built from TRBV19 and TRBJ1-1, with 11 nucleotides matching TRBD1. The V segment lost 5 bases and the J segment 4 bases; nucleotides outside the gene matches: 6. CDR3 length: 15 residues. The germline V gene encodes CDR1 LNHDA and CDR2 SQIVND (reference sequence). DNA of the CDR3: TGTGCCAGTAGTCCGGGACAGGGGGTCGTCACTGAAGCTTTCTTT. Amino acids: CASSPGQGVVTEAFF.

This clonotype was seen many times. V usage is TRBV20-1 and J usage is TRBJ2-1; no reliable D call. V was clipped by 1 base and J by 4 bases, with 8 bases between them. The CDR3 extends over 13 amino acids. CDR1 and CDR2 from the germline V gene are DFQATT and SNEGSKA (reference sequence). The CDR3 loop reads CSARGPDYNEQFF. CDR3 nucleotides: TGCAGTGCTAGAGGGCCGGATTACAATGAGCAGTTCTTC.

This clonotype came up many times. The gene calls are TRBV20-1 and TRBJ2-5; 9 nucleotides agree with TRBD2. Germline V CDR1 and CDR2: DFQATT, SNEGSKA (reference sequence). This CDR3 has 14 residues. The V segment lost 6 bases and the J segment 5 bases; nucleotides outside the gene matches: 10. In nucleotides, the CDR3 is TGCAGTGCCCGAGCGGGGGGCGAGGTCGAGACCCAGTACTTC. This encodes CSARAGGEVETQYF.

This clonotype occurred many times. This chain links TRBV9 with TRBJ1-2; 7 positions agree with TRBD1. This CDR3 contains 17 residues. From germline, CDR1 is SGDLS and CDR2 YYNGEE. V was pared by 0 bases and J by 5 bases, with 13 bases of the junction left unmatched. CDR3 sequence reads: CASSVVDQGETSYGYTF. CDR3 bases: TGTGCCAGCAGCGTAGTTGATCAGGGGGAAACCTCATATGGCTACACCTTC.

For this clonotype: Possible read error: a much larger clone is one base away. The genes are TRBV20-1 and TRBJ2-7; maybe TRBD2 (5 bases). The germline CDR1 and CDR2 sequences are DFQATT and SNEGSKA (reference sequence). This CDR3 region has 12 residues. V was pared by 5 bases and J by 4 bases, with 12 bases between. CDR3 coding DNA: TGCAGTGCTGTACGGGGATTTTACGAGCAGTACTTC. It codes for CSAVRGFYEQYF.